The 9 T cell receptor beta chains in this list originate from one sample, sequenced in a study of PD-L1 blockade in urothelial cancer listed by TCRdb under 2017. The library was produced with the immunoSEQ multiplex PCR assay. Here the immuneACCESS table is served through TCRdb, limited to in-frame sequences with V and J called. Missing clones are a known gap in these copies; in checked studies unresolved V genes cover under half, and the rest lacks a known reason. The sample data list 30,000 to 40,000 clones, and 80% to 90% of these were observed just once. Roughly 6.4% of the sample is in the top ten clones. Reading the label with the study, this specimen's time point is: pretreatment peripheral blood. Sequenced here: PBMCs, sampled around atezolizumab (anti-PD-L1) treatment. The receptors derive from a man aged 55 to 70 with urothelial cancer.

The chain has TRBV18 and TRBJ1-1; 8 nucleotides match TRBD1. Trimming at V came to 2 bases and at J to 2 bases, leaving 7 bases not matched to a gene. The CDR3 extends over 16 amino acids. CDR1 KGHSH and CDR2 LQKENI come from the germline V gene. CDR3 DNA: TGTGCCAGCTCACCAGGACAGGGAGAAACAAACACTGAAGCTTTCTTT. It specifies CASSPGQGETNTEAFF.

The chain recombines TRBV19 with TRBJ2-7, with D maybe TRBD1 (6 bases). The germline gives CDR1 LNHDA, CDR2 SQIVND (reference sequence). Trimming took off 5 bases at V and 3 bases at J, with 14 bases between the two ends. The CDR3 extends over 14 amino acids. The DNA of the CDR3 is TGTGCCAGTAGTGACCGGGACACTATCTACGAGCAGTACTTC. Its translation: CASSDRDTIYEQYF.

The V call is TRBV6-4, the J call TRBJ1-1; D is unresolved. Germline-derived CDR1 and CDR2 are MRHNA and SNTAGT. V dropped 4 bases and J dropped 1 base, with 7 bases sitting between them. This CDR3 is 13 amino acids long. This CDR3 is CASSAEQNTEAFF. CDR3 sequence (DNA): TGTGCCAGCAGTGCGGAGCAGAACACTGAAGCTTTCTTT.

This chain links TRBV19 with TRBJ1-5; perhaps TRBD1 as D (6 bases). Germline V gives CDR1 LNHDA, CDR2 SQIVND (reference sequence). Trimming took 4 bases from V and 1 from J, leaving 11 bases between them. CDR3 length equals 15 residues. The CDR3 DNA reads TGTGCCAGTAGTACAAACAGGGTGAGCAATCAGCCCCAGCATTTT. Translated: CASSTNRVSNQPQHF.

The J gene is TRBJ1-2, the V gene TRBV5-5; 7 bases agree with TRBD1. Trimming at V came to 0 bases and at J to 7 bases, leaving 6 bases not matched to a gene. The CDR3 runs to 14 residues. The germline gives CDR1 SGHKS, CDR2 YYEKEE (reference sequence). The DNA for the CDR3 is TGTGCCAGCAGCTTGGACCAGGGGGATGGTGGCTACACCTTC. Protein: CASSLDQGDGGYTF. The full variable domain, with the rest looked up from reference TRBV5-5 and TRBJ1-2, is DAGVTQSPTHLIKTRGQQVTLRCSPISGHKSVSWYQQVLGQGPQFIFQYYEKEERGRGNFPDRFSARQFPNYSSELNVNALLLGDSALYLCASSLDQGDGGYTFGSGTRLTVV.

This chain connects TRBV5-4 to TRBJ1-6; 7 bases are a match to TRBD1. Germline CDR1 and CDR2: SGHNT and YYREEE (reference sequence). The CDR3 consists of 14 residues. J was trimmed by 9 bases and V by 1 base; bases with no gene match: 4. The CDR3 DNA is TGTGCCAGCAGCTTGCAGGGGGTGGGTTCACCCCTCCACTTT. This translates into CASSLQGVGSPLHF.

The CDR3 nucleotides are TGTGCCAGCAGCCCCGGAACACGTAGCGTGTCTTACAATGAGCAGTTCTTC. Translation: CASSPGTRSVSYNEQFF. The genes are TRBV7-6 and TRBJ2-1; TRBD2 might be the D (5 bases). The ends were cut back, 5 bases at V and 4 bases at J, with 21 bases in the middle. Germline CDR1 and CDR2: SGHVS and FNYEAQ. CDR3 size: 17 residues.

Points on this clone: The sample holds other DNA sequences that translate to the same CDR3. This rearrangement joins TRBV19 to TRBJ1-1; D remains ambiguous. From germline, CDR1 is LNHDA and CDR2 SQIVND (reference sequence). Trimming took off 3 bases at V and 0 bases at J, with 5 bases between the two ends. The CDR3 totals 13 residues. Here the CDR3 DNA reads TGTGCCAGTAGTATTTCTGTGAACACTGAAGCTTTCTTT. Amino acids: CASSISVNTEAFF.

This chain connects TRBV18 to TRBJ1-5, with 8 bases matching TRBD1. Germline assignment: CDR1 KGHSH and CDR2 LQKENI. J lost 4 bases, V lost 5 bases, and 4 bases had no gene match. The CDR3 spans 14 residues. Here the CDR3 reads CASSTQGGNQPQHF. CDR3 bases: TGTGCCAGCTCAACACAGGGGGGGAATCAGCCCCAGCATTTT.